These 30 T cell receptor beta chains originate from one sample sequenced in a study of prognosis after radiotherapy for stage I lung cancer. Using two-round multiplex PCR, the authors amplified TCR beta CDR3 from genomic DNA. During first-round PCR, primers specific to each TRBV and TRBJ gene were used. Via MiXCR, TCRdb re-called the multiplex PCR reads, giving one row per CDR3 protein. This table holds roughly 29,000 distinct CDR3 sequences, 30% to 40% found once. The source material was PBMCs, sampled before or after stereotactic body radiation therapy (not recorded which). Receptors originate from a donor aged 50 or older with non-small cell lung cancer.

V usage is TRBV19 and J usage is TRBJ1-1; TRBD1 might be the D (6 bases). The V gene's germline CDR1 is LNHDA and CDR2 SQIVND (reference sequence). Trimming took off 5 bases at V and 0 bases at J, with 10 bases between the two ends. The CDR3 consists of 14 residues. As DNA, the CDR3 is TGTGCCAGTAGTTCGCAGGGGCTGAACACTGAAGCTTTCTTT. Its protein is CASSSQGLNTEAFF.

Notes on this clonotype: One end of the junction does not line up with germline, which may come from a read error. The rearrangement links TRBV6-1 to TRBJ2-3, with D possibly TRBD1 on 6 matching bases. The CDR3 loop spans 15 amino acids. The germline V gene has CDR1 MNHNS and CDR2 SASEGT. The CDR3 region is CVSSVGDNSTDTQYF. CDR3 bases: TGTGTCAGCAGTGTTGGGGACAACAGCACAGATACGCAGTATTTT.

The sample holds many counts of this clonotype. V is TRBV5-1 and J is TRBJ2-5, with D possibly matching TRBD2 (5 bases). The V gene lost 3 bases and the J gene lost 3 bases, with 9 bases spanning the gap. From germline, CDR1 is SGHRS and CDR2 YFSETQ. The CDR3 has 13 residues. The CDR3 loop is CASSYSGKETQYF. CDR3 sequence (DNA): TGCGCCAGCAGCTATTCGGGGAAAGAGACCCAGTACTTC.

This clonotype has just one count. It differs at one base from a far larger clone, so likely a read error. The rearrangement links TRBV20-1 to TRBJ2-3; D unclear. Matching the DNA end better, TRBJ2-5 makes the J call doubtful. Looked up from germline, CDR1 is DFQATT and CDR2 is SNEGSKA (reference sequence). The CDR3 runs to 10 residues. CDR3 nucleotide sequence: TGCAGTGAGGGTGGTGATACCCAGTACTTC. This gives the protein CSEGGDTQYF.

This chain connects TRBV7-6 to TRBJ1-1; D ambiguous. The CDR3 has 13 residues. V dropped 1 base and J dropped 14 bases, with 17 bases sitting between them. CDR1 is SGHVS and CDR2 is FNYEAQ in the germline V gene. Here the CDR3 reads CASSLGVRSESFF. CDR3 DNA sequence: TGTGCCAGCAGCTTAGGAGTTCGGTCAGAATCCTTCTTT.

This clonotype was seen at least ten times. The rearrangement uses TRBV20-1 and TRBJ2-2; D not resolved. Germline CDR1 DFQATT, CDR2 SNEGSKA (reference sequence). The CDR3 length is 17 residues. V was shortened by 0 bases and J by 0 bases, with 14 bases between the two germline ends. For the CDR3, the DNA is TGCAGTGCTAGAGATTTAAGGCAGGCTACGAACACCGGGGAGCTGTTTTTT. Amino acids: CSARDLRQATNTGELFF.

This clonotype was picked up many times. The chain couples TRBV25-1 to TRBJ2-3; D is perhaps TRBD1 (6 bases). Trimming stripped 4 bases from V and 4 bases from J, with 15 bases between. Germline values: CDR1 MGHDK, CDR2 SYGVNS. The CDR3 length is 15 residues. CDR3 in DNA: TGTGCCAGCAGTGTGAGGGGGTTGGGGGCAGATACGCAGTATTTT. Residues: CASSVRGLGADTQYF.

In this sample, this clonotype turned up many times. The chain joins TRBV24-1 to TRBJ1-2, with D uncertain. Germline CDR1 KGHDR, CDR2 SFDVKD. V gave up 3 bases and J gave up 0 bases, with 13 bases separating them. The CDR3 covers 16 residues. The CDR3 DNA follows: TGTGCCACCAGTGATGCCCCGGGAGCAGCTAACTATGGCTACACCTTC. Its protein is CATSDAPGAANYGYTF.

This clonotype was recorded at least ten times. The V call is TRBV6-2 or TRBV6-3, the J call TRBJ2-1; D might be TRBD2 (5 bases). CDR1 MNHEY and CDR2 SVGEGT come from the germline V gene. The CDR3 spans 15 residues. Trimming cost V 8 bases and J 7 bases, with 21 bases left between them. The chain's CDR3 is CASLSRTHLGNEQFF. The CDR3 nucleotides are TGTGCCAGCCTCTCTAGGACTCACCTTGGGAATGAGCAGTTCTTC.

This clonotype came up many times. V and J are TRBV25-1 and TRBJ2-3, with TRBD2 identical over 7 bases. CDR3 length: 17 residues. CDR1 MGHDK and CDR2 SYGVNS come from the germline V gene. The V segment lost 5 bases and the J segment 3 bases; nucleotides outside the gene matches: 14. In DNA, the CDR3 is TGTGCCAGCAGTAATGTCTGGGGCGCGGGGGTGACAGATACGCAGTATTTT. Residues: CASSNVWGAGVTDTQYF.

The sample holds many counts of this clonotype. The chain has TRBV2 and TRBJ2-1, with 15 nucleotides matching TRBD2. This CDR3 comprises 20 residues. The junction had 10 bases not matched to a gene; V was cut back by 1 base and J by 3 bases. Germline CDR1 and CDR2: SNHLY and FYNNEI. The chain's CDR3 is CASSEGPLPGLAGGYNEQFF. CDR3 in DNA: TGTGCCAGCAGTGAAGGCCCACTACCGGGACTAGCGGGGGGCTACAATGAGCAGTTCTTC.

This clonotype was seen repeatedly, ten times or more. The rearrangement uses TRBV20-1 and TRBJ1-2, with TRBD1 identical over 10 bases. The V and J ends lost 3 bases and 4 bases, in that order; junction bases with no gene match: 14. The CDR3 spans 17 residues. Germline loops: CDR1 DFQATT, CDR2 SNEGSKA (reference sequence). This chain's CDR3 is CSASYRQGANIPYGYTF. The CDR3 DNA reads TGCAGTGCTAGTTACCGACAGGGGGCGAATATCCCCTATGGCTACACCTTC.

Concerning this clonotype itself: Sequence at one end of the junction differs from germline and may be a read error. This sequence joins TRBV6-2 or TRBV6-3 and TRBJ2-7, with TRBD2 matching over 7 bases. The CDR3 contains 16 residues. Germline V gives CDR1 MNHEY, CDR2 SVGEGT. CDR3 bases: TGTGCCGGCAGTGGCGGGGGAGCGGGTCCGGGCTACGAGCAGTACTTC. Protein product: CAGSGGGAGPGYEQYF.

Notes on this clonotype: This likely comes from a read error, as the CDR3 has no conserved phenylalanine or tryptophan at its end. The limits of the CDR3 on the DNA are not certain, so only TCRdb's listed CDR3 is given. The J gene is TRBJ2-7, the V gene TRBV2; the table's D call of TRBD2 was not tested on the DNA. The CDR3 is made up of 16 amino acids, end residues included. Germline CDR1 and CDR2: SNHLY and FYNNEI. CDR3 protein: CASSYPSGPLSYERYS.

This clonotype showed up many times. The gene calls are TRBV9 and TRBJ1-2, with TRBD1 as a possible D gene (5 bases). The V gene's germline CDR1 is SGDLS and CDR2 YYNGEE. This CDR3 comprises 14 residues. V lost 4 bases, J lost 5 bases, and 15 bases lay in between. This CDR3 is CASSPWGGGYGYTF. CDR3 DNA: TGTGCCAGCAGCCCGTGGGGGGGAGGGTATGGCTACACCTTC.

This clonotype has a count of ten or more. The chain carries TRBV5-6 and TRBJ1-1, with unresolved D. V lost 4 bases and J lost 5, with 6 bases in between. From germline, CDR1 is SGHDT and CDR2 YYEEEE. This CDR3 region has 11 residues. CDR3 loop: CASSLRTEAFF. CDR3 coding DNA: TGTGCCAGCAGCCTTCGGACTGAAGCTTTCTTT.

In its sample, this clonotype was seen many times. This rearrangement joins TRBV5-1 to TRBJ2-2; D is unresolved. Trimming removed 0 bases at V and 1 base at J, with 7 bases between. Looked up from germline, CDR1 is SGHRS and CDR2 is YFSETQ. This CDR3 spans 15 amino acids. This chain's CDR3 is CASSLGHQNTGELFF. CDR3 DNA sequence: TGCGCCAGCAGCTTGGGACACCAGAACACCGGGGAGCTGTTTTTT.

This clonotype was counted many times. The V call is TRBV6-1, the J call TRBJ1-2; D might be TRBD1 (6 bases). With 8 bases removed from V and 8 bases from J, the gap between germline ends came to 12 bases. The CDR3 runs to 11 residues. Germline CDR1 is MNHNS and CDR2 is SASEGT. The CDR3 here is CASRGGGGYTF. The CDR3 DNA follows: TGTGCCAGCCGGGGAGGGGGAGGCTACACCTTC.

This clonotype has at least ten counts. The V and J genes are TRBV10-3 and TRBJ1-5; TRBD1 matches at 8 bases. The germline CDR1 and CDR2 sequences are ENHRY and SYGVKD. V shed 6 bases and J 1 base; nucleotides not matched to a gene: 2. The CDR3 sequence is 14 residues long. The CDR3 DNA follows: TGTGCCATCAGCGGGACAGGCAGCAATCAGCCCCAGCATTTT. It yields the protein CAISGTGSNQPQHF.

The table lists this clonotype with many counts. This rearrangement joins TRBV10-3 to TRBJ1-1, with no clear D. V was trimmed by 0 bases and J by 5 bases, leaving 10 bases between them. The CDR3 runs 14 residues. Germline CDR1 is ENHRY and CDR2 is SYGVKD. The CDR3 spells CAISESRILTEAFF. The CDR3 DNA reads TGTGCCATCAGTGAGTCGAGAATTTTAACTGAAGCTTTCTTT.

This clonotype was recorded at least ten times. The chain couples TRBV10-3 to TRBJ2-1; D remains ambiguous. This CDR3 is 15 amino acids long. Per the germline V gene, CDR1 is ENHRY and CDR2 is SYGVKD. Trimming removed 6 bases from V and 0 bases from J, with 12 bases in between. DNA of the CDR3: TGTGCCATCAGCGACAAATGGGGCTCCTACAATGAGCAGTTCTTC. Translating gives CAISDKWGSYNEQFF.

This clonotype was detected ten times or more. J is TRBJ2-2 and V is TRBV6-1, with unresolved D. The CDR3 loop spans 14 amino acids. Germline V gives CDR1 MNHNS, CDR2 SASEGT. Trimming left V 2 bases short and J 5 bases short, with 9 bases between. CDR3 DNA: TGTGCCAGCAGTGAATTAGGATGGACCGGGGAGCTGTTTTTT. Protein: CASSELGWTGELFF.

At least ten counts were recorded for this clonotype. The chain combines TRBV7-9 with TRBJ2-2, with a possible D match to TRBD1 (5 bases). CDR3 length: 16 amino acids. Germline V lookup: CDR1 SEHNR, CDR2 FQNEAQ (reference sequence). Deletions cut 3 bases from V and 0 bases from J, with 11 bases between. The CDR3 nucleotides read TGTGCCAGCAGCTTGTCACCGACAGCGAACACCGGGGAGCTGTTTTTT. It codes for CASSLSPTANTGELFF.

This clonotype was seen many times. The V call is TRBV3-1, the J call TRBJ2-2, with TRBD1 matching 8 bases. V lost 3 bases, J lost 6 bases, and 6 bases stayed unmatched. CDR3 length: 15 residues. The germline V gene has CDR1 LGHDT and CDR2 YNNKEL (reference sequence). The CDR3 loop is CASSHMDRAPGELFF. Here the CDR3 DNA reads TGTGCCAGCAGCCACATGGACAGGGCACCCGGGGAGCTGTTTTTT.

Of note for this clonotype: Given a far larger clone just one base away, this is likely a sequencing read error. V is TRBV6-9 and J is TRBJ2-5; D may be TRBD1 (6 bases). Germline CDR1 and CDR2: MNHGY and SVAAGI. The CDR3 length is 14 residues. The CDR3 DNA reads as TGTGCCAGCAGTTTCAGGACAGATCAAGAGACCCAGTGCTTC. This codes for CASSFRTDQETQCF.

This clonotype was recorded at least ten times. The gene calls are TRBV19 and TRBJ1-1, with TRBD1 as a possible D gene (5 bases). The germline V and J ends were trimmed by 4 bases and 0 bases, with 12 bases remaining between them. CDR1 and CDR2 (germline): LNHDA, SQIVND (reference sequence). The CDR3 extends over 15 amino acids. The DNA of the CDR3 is TGTGCCAGTAGTACAACGGGACGATTGAACACTGAAGCTTTCTTT. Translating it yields CASSTTGRLNTEAFF.

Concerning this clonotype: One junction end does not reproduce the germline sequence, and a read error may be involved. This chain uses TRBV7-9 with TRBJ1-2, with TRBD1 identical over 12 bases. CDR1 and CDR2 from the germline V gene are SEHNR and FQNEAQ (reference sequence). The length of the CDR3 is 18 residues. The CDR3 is CASSSLGTGGGFYYAYTF. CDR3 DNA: TGTGCCAGCAGCTCACTAGGGACAGGGGGCGGTTTTTACTATGCCTACACCTTC.

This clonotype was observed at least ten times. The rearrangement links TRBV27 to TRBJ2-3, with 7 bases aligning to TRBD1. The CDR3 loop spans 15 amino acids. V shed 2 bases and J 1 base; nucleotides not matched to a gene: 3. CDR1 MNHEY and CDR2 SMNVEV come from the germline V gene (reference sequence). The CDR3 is CASSLDRVGTDTQYF. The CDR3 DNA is TGTGCCAGCAGTTTAGACAGGGTGGGCACAGATACGCAGTATTTT.

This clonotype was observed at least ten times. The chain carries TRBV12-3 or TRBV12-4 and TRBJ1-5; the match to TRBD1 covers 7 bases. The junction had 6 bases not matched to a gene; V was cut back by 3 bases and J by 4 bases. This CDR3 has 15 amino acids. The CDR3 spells CASSFADRENQPQHF. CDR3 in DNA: TGTGCCAGCAGTTTTGCCGACAGGGAGAATCAGCCCCAGCATTTT.

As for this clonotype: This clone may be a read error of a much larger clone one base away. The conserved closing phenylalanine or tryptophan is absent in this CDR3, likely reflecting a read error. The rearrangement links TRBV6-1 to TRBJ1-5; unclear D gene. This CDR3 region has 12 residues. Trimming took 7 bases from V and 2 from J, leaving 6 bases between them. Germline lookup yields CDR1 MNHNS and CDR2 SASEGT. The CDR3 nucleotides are TGTGCCAGCAATGTCGGCAATCAGCCCCAGCATCTT. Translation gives CASNVGNQPQHL.